These 5 T cell receptor beta chains were all obtained from the same sample, sequenced in a study of blood T cell repertoires in COVID-19. Profiling relied on immunoSEQ multiplex PCR, and the TCRdb table lists in-frame clones only, not all of them. The table includes fewer than 400,000 clones, about nine tenths detected once. The specimen sequenced was PBMCs or T cells enriched from blood (not recorded which). These TCRs come from a young man who had recovered from COVID-19.

This clone was seen a few times. The gene calls are TRBV6-1 and TRBJ2-7; 7 bases fit TRBD1. This CDR3 comprises 14 residues. CDR1 MNHNS and CDR2 SASEGT come from the germline V gene. V shed 0 bases, J shed 7 bases, and the junction held 6 bases outside the gene matches. In DNA, the CDR3 is TGTGCCAGCAGTGAAGCTTACGCAGGGGGAGAGCAGTACTTC. Translation: CASSEAYAGGEQYF.

This sequence joins TRBV19 and TRBJ1-2; D is possibly TRBD1 (6 bases). This CDR3 region has 17 residues. The V gene lost 2 bases and the J gene lost 2 bases, with 18 bases spanning the gap. CDR1 LNHDA and CDR2 SQIVND come from the germline V gene (reference sequence). CDR3 nucleotides: TGTGCCAGTAGTATACTTCCCGCAGGGGCCCGAAACTATGGCTACACCTTC. Its translation is CASSILPAGARNYGYTF.

J is TRBJ2-1 and V is TRBV6-4, with 8 bases that match TRBD2. V was clipped by 3 bases and J by 15 bases; unmatched bases: 16. Germline CDR1 is MRHNA and CDR2 is SNTAGT. This CDR3 has 15 amino acids. DNA for the CDR3: TGTGCCAGCAGTGAGGGGGGACTAGGGACGCCGCGTGCGTTCTTC. This codes for CASSEGGLGTPRAFF.

This rearrangement joins TRBV28 to TRBJ2-4, with D perhaps matching TRBD1 (6 bases). The germline gives CDR1 MDHEN, CDR2 SYDVKM. Trimming removed 2 bases from V and 1 base from J, with 6 bases in between. The CDR3 sequence is 14 residues long. For the CDR3, the DNA is TGTGCCAGCAGTTTACAGGGGGCCAAAAACATTCAGTACTTC. Its translation: CASSLQGAKNIQYF.

This sequence joins TRBV6-5 and TRBJ2-1, with a tentative D call TRBD2 (6 bases). Germline V gene data show CDR1 as MNHEY and CDR2 as SVGAGI. CDR3 length: 15 amino acids. Trimming removed 5 bases at V and 0 bases at J, with 11 bases between. In nucleotides, the CDR3 is TGTGCCAGCAGTACGGGGAGGAGCTCCTACAATGAGCAGTTCTTC. Amino acids: CASSTGRSSYNEQFF.